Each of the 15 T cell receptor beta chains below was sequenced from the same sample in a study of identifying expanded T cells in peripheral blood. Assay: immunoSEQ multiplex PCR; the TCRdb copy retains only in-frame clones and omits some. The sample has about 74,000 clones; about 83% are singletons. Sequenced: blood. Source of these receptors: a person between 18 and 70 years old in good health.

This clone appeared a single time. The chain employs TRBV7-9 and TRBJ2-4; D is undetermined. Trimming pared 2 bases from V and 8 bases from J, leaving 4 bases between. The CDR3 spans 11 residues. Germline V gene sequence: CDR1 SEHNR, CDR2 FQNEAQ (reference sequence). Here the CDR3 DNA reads TGTGCCAGCAGCTTAATGGACATTCAGTACTTC. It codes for CASSLMDIQYF.

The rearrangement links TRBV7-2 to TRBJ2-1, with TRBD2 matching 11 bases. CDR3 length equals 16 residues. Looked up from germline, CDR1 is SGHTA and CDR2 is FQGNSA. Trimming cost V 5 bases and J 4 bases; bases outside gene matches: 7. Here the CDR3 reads CASSATGTSGYNEQFF. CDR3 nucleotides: TGTGCCAGCAGCGCCACCGGGACTAGCGGTTACAATGAGCAGTTCTTC.

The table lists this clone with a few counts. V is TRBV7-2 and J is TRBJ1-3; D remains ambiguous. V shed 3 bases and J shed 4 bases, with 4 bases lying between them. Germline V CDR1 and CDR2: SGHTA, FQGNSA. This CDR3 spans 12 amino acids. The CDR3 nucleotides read TGTGCCAGCAGCTTTAGAGGAAACACCATATATTTT. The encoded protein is CASSFRGNTIYF.

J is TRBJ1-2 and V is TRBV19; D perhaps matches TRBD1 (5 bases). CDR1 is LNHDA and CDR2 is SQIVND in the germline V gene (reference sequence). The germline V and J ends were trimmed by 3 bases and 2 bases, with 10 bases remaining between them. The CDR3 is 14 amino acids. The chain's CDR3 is CASSMLTENYGYTF. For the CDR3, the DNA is TGTGCCAGTAGTATGCTGACAGAAAACTATGGCTACACCTTC.

CDR3 sequence: CASSVAAAKQETQYF. The CDR3 DNA follows: TGTGCCAGCAGCGTAGCGGCAGCCAAACAAGAGACCCAGTACTTC. The chain joins TRBV9 to TRBJ2-5; no reliable D call. Trimming took 0 bases from V and 2 from J, leaving 11 bases between them. The length of the CDR3 is 15 residues. The V gene's germline CDR1 is SGDLS and CDR2 YYNGEE.

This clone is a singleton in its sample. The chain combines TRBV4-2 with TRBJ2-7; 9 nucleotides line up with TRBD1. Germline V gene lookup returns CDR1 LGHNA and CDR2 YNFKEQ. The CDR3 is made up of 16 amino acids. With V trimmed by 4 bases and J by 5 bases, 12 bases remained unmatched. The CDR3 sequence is CASSPTRTGTGHEQYF. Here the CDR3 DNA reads TGTGCCAGCAGCCCTACCAGGACCGGGACAGGGCACGAGCAGTACTTC.

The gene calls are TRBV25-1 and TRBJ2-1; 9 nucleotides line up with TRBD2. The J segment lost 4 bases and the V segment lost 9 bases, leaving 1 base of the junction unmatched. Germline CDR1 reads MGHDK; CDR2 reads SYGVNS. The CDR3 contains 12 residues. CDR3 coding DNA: TGTGCCAGTCTAGCGGGGTACAATGAGCAGTTCTTC. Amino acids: CASLAGYNEQFF.

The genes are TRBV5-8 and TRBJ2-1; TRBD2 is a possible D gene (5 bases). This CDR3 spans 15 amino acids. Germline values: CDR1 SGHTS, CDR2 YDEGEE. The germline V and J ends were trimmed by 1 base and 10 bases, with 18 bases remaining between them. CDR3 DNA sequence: TGTGCCAGCAGCTTGCGGGGAAGGTCGCCGTTGGAGCAGTTCTTC. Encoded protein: CASSLRGRSPLEQFF.

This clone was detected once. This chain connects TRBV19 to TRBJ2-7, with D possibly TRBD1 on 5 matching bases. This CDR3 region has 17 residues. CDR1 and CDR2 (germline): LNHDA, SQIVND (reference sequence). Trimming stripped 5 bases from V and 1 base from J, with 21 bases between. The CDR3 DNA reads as TGTGCCAGTAGTGGGGCCTGGAGCTCGGTGAGTTCCTACGAGCAGTACTTC. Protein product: CASSGAWSSVSSYEQYF.

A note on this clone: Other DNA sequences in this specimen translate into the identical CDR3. In DNA form, the CDR3 reads TGTGCCAGCAGCGCACCTGACACGCCGAACACTGAAGCTTTCTTT. It translates to CASSAPDTPNTEAFF. J is TRBJ1-1 and V is TRBV9, with D hard to call. V was trimmed by 3 bases and J by 1 base, leaving 13 bases between them. The germline V gene has CDR1 SGDLS and CDR2 YYNGEE. The CDR3 is 15 amino acids.

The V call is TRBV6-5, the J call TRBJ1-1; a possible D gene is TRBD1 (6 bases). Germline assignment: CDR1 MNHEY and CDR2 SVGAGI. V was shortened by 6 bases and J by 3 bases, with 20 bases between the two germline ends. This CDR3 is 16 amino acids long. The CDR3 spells CASRYASGTTDTEAFF. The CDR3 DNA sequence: TGTGCCAGCAGATACGCATCAGGGACAACCGACACTGAAGCTTTCTTT.

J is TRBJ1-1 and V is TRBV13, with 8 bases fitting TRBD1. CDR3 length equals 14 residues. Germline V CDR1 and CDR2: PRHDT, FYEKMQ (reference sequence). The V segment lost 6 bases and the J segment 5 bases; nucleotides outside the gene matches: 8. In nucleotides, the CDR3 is TGTGCCAGCAGACCGGACAGGGAGGGGACTGAAGCTTTCTTT. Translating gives CASRPDREGTEAFF.

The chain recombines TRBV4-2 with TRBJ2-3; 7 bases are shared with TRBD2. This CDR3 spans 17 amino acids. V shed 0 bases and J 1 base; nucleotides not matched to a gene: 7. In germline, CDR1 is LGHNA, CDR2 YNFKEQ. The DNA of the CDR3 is TGTGCCAGCAGCCAAGAGGGCATGGGGGGGGGCACAGATACGCAGTATTTT. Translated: CASSQEGMGGGTDTQYF.

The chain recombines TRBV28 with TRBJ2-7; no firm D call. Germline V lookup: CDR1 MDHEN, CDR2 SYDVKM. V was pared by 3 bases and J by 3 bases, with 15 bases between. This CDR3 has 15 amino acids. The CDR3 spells CASSFIVATNYEQYF. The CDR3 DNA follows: TGTGCCAGCAGTTTCATCGTCGCCACTAACTACGAGCAGTACTTC.

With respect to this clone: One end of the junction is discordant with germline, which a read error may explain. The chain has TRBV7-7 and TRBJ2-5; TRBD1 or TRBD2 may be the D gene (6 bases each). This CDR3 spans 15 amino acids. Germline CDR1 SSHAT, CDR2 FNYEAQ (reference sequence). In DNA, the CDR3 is TGTGCTAGCAGCTTAGGGGGGACATCTCAAGAGACCCAGTACTTC. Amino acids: CASSLGGTSQETQYF.